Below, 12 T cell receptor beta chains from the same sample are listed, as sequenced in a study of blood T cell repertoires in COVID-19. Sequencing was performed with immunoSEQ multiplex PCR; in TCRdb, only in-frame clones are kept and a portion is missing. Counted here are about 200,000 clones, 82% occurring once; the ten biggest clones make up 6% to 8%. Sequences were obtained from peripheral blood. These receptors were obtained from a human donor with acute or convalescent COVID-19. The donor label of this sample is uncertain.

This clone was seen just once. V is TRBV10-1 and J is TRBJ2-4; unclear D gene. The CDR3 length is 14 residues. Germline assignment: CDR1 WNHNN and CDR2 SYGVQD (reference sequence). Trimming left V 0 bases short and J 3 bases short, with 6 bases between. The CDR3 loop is CASSESLVKNIQYF. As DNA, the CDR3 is TGCGCCAGCAGTGAGTCCTTAGTCAAAAACATTCAGTACTTC.

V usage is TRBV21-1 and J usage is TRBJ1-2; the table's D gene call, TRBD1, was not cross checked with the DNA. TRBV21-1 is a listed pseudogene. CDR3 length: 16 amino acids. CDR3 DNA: TGTGCCAGCAGCAAGGCTCGACAGGGGGCGATCTATGGCTACACCTTC. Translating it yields CASSKARQGAIYGYTF.

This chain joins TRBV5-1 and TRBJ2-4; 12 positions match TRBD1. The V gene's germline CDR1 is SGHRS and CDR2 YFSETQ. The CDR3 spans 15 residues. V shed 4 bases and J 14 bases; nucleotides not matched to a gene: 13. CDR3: CASSPQPGQGAGEYF. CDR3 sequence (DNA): TGCGCCAGCAGCCCCCAACCGGGACAGGGGGCCGGGGAGTACTTC.

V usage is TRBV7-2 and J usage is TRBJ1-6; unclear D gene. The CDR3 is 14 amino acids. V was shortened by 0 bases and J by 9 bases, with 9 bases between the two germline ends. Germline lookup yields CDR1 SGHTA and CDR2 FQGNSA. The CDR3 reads CASSLALRGSPLHF. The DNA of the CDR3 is TGTGCCAGCAGCTTAGCGCTACGGGGTTCACCCCTCCACTTT.

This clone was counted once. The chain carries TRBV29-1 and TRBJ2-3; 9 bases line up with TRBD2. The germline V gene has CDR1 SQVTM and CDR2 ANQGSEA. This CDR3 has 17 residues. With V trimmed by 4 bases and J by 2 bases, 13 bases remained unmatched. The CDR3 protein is CSVGILAGAKHTDTQYF. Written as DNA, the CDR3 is TGCAGCGTTGGAATATTAGCGGGAGCGAAGCACACAGATACGCAGTATTTT.

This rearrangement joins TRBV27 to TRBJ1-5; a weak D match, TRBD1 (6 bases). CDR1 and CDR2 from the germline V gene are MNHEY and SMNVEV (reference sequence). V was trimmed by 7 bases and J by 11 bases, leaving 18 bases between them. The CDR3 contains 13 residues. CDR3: CASKTGTRGAQHF. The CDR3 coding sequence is TGTGCCAGCAAAACAGGGACCCGAGGGGCCCAGCATTTT.

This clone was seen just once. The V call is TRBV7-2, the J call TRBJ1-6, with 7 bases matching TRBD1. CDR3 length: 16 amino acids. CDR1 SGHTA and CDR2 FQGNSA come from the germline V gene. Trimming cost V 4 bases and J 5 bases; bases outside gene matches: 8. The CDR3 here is CASSSFTGVNNSPLHF. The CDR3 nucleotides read TGTGCCAGCAGCTCCTTTACAGGGGTTAATAATTCACCCCTCCACTTT.

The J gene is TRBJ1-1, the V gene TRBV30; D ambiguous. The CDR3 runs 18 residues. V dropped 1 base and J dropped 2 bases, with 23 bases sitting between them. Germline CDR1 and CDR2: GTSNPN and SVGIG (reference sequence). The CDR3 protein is CAWSAARPSQSINTEAFF. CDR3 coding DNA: TGTGCCTGGAGTGCCGCACGTCCTTCACAGTCGATAAACACTGAAGCTTTCTTT.

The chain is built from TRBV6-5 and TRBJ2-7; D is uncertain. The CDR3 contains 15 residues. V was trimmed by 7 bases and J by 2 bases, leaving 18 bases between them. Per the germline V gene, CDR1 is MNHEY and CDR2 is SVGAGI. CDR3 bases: TGTGCCAGCATTTTCAAGCTTTCGGTCCCCTACGAGCAGTACTTC. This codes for CASIFKLSVPYEQYF.

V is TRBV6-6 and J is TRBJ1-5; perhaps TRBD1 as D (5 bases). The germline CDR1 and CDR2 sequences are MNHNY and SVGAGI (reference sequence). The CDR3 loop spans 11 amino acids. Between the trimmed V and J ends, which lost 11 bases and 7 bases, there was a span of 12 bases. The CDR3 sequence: CAAGGVQPQHF. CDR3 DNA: TGTGCCGCCGGGGGGGTGCAGCCCCAGCATTTT.

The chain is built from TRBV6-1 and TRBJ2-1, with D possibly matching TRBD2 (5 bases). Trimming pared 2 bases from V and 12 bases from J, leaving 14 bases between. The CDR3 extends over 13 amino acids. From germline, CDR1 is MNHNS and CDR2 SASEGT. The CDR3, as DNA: TGTGCCAGCAGTGAACAGGTAGCGAAATCGCAGTTCTTC. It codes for CASSEQVAKSQFF.

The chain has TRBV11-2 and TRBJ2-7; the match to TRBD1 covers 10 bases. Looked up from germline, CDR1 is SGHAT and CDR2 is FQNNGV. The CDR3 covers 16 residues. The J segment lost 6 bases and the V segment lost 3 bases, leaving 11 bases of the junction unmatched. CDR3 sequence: CASSLTPGTGDREQYF. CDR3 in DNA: TGTGCCAGCAGCTTGACCCCCGGGACAGGGGATCGCGAGCAGTACTTC.